The 18 T cell receptor beta chains in this list originate from one sample, sequenced in a study of blood T cell repertoires in COVID-19. This table comes from immunoSEQ multiplex PCR, and its TCRdb copy is limited to in-frame clones, with some not included. The sample contains around 200,000 clones, roughly 88% of which appear only once. The sample consisted of PBMCs or T cells enriched from blood (not recorded which). The receptors shown here come from a man aged 35-49 years with acute COVID-19.

The chain links TRBV4-3 to TRBJ2-1; 10 positions match TRBD2. The J segment lost 7 bases and the V segment lost 3 bases, leaving 12 bases of the junction unmatched. The CDR3 loop spans 17 amino acids. CDR1 and CDR2 (germline): LGHNA, YSLEER. CDR3 region: CASSQFFSASGSNEQFF. For the CDR3, the DNA is TGCGCCAGCAGCCAGTTTTTCTCGGCTAGCGGGAGTAATGAGCAGTTCTTC.

V gene TRBV5-5 combines with J gene TRBJ1-2; a weak D match, TRBD1 (6 bases). The CDR3 has 14 residues. Trimming stripped 4 bases from V and 8 bases from J, with 18 bases between. The V gene's germline CDR1 is SGHKS and CDR2 YYEKEE (reference sequence). The CDR3 sequence: CASSQVWGLGGYTF. The CDR3 DNA reads as TGTGCCAGCAGCCAAGTCTGGGGGCTTGGGGGCTACACCTTC.

The V gene is TRBV7-2, the J gene TRBJ2-3, with 13 bases aligning to TRBD2. Germline values: CDR1 SGHTA, CDR2 FQGNSA. J gave up 6 bases and V 5 bases, and 14 bases lay outside the gene matches. This CDR3 has 18 amino acids. The CDR3 sequence is CASSAFPKGTSGNDTQYF. CDR3 bases: TGTGCCAGCAGCGCCTTCCCCAAGGGGACTAGCGGGAATGATACGCAGTATTTT.

This chain joins TRBV9 and TRBJ2-1, with 9 positions matching TRBD2. This CDR3 spans 16 amino acids. J lost 3 bases, V lost 4 bases, and 8 bases had no gene match. Germline V gene data show CDR1 as SGDLS and CDR2 as YYNGEE. CDR3 in amino acids: CASSFGTSKYYNEQFF. CDR3 sequence (DNA): TGTGCCAGCAGCTTCGGGACTAGCAAGTACTACAATGAGCAGTTCTTC.

The V gene is TRBV9, the J gene TRBJ1-1, with TRBD1 as a possible D gene (5 bases). The CDR3 has 16 amino acids. V lost 1 base to trimming and J lost 1 base, with 14 bases between them. From germline, CDR1 is SGDLS and CDR2 YYNGEE. The DNA of the CDR3 is TGTGCCAGCAGCGTAAGGCCGGGGGGAGAGAACACTGAAGCTTTCTTT. Amino acid sequence: CASSVRPGGENTEAFF.

The rearrangement links TRBV28 to TRBJ1-1; maybe TRBD1 (5 bases). The ends were cut back, 5 bases at V and 5 bases at J, with 18 bases in the middle. The CDR3 covers 15 residues. Looked up from germline, CDR1 is MDHEN and CDR2 is SYDVKM. The CDR3 DNA follows: TGTGCCAGCAGTCCCCCACAGGATAAGGAAACTGAAGCTTTCTTT. Residues: CASSPPQDKETEAFF.

The chain links TRBV19 to TRBJ1-3, with TRBD1 matching 8 bases. The germline CDR1 and CDR2 sequences are LNHDA and SQIVND (reference sequence). Trimming removed 6 bases from V and 4 bases from J; junction bases left unmatched: 5. This CDR3 spans 14 amino acids. In DNA, the CDR3 is TGTGCCAGTAGGCGACAGGGGTTCGGAAACACCATATATTTT. It translates to CASRRQGFGNTIYF. The full variable domain, rest sourced from reference TRBV19 and TRBJ1-3, is DGGITQSPKYLFRKEGQNVTLSCEQNLNHDAMYWYRQDPGQGLRLIYYSQIVNDFQKGDIAEGYSVSREKKESFPLTVTSAQKNPTAFYLCASRRQGFGNTIYFGEGSWLTVV.

The rearrangement uses TRBV6-6 and TRBJ2-5; D call uncertain. V was clipped by 6 bases and J by 5 bases, with 13 bases between them. CDR1 and CDR2 (germline): MNHNY, SVGAGI (reference sequence). The CDR3 sequence is 13 residues long. CDR3 amino acids: CASRMSEVETQYF. The DNA of the CDR3 is TGTGCCAGCAGGATGAGCGAGGTGGAGACCCAGTACTTC.

The chain recombines TRBV6-6 with TRBJ2-7; D might be TRBD2 (6 bases). Germline lookup yields CDR1 MNHNY and CDR2 SVGAGI (reference sequence). The ends were cut back, 5 bases at V and 5 bases at J, with 13 bases in the middle. CDR3 size: 13 residues. The CDR3 protein is CASSPPGRDEQYF. CDR3 sequence (DNA): TGTGCCAGCAGTCCCCCCGGGAGAGACGAGCAGTACTTC.

The J gene is TRBJ1-2, the V gene TRBV3-1 (or the pseudogene TRBV3-2), with TRBD1 identical over 8 bases. Germline assignment: CDR1 LGHDT and CDR2 YNNKEL (reference sequence). The trim removed 8 bases at V and 6 bases at J, leaving 5 bases unmatched. The CDR3 contains 12 residues. The CDR3: CASSTGGDGYTF. Written as DNA, the CDR3 is TGTGCCAGCTCTACAGGGGGGGATGGCTACACCTTC.

Only one count was recorded for this clone. The chain employs TRBV14 and TRBJ2-6; the D gene is possibly TRBD1 (5 bases). The germline V gene encodes CDR1 SGHDN and CDR2 FVKESK. Between the trimmed V and J ends, which lost 4 bases and 0 bases, there was a span of 10 bases. The CDR3 loop spans 16 amino acids. CDR3 in DNA: TGTGCCAGCAGCCGCTCAGGGTCCTCTGGGGCCAACGTCCTGACTTTC. It translates to CASSRSGSSGANVLTF.

This clone has only a few counts. This chain links TRBV28 with TRBJ1-2; D is possibly TRBD1 (5 bases). The CDR3 is made up of 18 amino acids. With 7 bases removed from V and 0 bases from J, the gap between germline ends came to 24 bases. Germline CDR1 is MDHEN and CDR2 is SYDVKM. CDR3 bases: TGTGCCAGCACCCAATGGGCGGGACGGACCCCCTCTAACTATGGCTACACCTTC. Its translation is CASTQWAGRTPSNYGYTF.

The chain carries TRBV5-4 and TRBJ2-2; 9 nucleotides line up with TRBD1. Per germline, CDR1 SGHNT and CDR2 YYREEE (reference sequence). V lost 6 bases and J lost 7; bases outside the gene matches: 10. The CDR3 consists of 15 residues. This CDR3 is CASTTGDRENGELFF. The CDR3 DNA reads TGTGCCAGCACTACGGGGGACAGGGAGAACGGGGAGCTGTTTTTT.

The rearrangement links TRBV11-2 to TRBJ2-7, with D possibly TRBD2 on 5 matching bases. CDR1 and CDR2 from the germline V gene are SGHAT and FQNNGV. The CDR3 has 12 amino acids. V dropped 5 bases and J dropped 5 bases, with 10 bases sitting between them. Here the CDR3 DNA reads TGTGCCAGCAGCCCCCACGGGGACGAGCAGTACTTC. The encoded protein is CASSPHGDEQYF.

The rearrangement links TRBV5-5 to TRBJ2-1, with 8 bases matching TRBD2. The CDR3 runs to 13 residues. Per the germline V gene, CDR1 is SGHKS and CDR2 is YYEKEE (reference sequence). V shed 2 bases, J shed 5 bases, and the junction held 0 bases outside the gene matches. CDR3 sequence: CASSLAGDNEQFF. The CDR3 nucleotides read TGTGCCAGCAGCTTAGCGGGGGACAATGAGCAGTTCTTC.

The gene calls are TRBV11-2 and TRBJ2-2; D is uncertain. CDR1 and CDR2 from the germline V gene are SGHAT and FQNNGV. Trimming took 2 bases from V and 1 from J, leaving 5 bases between them. The CDR3 loop spans 14 amino acids. As DNA, the CDR3 is TGTGCCAGCAGCTTATATCGGAACACCGGGGAGCTGTTTTTT. Amino acids: CASSLYRNTGELFF.

The chain links TRBV19 to TRBJ2-7; possibly TRBD1 for D (6 bases). This CDR3 is 14 amino acids long. V lost 6 bases and J 7 bases, leaving 19 bases between the germline ends. Per germline, CDR1 LNHDA and CDR2 SQIVND (reference sequence). The CDR3, as DNA: TGTGCCAGTAGAAGAGGAGGCTTCGACAGGGAGCAGTACTTC. Translation: CASRRGGFDREQYF.

The CDR3 DNA reads as TGCGCCAGCAGCTTGGTACGGGAGCTGACCTACGAGCAGTACTTC. It translates to CASSLVRELTYEQYF. The V gene is TRBV5-1, the J gene TRBJ2-7, with a weak D call TRBD2 (6 bases). Per germline, CDR1 SGHRS and CDR2 YFSETQ. This CDR3 region has 15 residues. The V end lost 0 bases, the J end lost 2 bases, and 12 bases lay between the germline ends.